This TCR beta chain stems from a study of blood T cell repertoires in COVID-19. TCRdb's table, derived via immunoSEQ multiplex PCR, lists solely in-frame clones and lacks some. Of about 400,000 clones listed, around nine tenths are singletons. The length of the CDR3 is 14 residues. CDR1 and CDR2 (germline): SQVTM, ANQGSEA. The V and J ends lost 0 bases and 1 base respectively, with 9 bases between them. The TCR was taken from a woman aged 25 to 45 who had recovered from COVID-19. The sample taken for sequencing was PBMCs or T cells enriched from blood (not recorded which). The V and J genes are TRBV29-1 and TRBJ2-5; D call uncertain. This CDR3 reads CSVEDMVSQETQYF. As DNA, the CDR3 is TGCAGCGTTGAAGATATGGTGAGCCAAGAGACCCAGTACTTC.